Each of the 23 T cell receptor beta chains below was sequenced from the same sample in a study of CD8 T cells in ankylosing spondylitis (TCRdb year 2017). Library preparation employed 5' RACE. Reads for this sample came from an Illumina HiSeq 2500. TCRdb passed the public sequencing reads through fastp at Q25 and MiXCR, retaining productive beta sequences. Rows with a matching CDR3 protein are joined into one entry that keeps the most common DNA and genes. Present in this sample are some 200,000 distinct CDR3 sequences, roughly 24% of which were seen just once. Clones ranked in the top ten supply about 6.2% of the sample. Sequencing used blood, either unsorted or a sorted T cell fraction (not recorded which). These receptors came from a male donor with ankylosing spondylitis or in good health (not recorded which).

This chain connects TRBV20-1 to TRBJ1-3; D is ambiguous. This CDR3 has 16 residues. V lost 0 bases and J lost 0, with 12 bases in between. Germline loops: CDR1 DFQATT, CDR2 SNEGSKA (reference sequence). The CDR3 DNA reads TGCAGTGCTAGAGATGGCAGCCGCTACTCTGGAAACACCATATATTTT. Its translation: CSARDGSRYSGNTIYF.

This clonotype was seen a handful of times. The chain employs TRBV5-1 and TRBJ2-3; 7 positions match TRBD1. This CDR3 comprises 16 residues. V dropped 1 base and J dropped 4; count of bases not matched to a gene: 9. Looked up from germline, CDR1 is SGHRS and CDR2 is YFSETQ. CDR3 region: CASSLFSGGNADTQYF. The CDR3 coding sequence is TGCGCCAGCAGCTTGTTTTCAGGGGGTAATGCAGATACGCAGTATTTT.

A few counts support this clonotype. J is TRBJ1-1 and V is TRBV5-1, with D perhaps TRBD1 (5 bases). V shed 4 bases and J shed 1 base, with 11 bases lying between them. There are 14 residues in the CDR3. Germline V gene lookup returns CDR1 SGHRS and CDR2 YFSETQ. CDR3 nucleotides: TGCGCCAGCAGCCTGACCGACAGGAACACTGAAGCTTTCTTT. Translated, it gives CASSLTDRNTEAFF.

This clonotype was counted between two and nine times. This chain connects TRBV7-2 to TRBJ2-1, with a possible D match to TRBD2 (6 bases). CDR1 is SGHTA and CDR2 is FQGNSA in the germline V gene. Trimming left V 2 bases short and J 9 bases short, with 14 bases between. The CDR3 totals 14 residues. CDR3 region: CASSLPSIGGEQFF. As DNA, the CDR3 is TGTGCCAGCAGCTTACCCAGCATCGGGGGTGAGCAGTTCTTC.

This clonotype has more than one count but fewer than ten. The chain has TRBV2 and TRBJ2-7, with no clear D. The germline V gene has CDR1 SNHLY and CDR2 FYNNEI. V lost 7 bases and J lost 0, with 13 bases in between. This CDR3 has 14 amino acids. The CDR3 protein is CASISERSSYEQYF. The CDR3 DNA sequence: TGTGCCAGCATAAGTGAGAGGAGCTCCTACGAGCAGTACTTC.

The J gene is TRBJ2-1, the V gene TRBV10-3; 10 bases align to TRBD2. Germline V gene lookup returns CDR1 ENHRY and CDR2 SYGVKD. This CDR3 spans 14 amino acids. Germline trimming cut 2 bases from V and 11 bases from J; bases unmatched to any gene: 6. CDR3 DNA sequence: TGTGCCATCAGTGAGGCTAGCGGGAGTAAGAAGCAGTTCTTC. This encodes CAISEASGSKKQFF.

CDR3 sequence: CASSVVNDGNEKLFF. In nucleotides, the CDR3 is TGCGCCAGCAGCGTGGTGAATGACGGGAATGAAAAACTGTTTTTT. The rearrangement links TRBV5-1 to TRBJ1-4; no clear D. V was trimmed by 4 bases and J by 5 bases, leaving 15 bases between them. Germline V CDR1 and CDR2: SGHRS, YFSETQ. The CDR3 totals 15 residues.

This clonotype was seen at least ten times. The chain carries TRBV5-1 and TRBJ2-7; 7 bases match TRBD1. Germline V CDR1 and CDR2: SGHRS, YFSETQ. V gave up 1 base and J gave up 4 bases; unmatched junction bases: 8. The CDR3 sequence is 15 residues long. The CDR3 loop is CASSLTPTGTYEQYF. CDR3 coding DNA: TGCGCCAGCAGCTTGACCCCGACAGGGACGTACGAGCAGTACTTC.

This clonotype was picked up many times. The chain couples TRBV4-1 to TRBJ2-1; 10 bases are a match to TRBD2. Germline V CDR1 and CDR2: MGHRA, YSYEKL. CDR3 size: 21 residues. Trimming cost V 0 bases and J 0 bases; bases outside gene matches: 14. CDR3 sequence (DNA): TGCGCCAGCAGCCAAGATGAGGGAAGCGGGAGGGTACGGAGCTCCTACAATGAGCAGTTCTTC. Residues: CASSQDEGSGRVRSSYNEQFF.

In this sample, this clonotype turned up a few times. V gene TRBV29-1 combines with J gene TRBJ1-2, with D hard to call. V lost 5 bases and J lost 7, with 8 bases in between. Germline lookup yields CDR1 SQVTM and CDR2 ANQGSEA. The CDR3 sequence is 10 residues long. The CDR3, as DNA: TGCAGCGTTTGGGAGAGTGGCTACACCTTC. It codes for CSVWESGYTF.

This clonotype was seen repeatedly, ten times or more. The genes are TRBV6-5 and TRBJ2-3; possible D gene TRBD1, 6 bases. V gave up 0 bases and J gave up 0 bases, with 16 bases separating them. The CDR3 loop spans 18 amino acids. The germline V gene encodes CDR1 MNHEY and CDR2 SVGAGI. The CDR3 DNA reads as TGTGCCAGCAGTTACTCGAAAACAGGGACCATTAGCACAGATACGCAGTATTTT. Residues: CASSYSKTGTISTDTQYF.

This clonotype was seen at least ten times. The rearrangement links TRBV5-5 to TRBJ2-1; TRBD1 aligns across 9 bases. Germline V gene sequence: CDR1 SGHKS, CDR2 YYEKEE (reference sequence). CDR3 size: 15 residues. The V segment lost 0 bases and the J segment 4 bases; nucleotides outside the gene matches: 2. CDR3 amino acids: CASSLVGQGYNEQFF. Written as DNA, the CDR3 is TGTGCCAGCAGCTTGGTGGGACAGGGTTACAATGAGCAGTTCTTC.

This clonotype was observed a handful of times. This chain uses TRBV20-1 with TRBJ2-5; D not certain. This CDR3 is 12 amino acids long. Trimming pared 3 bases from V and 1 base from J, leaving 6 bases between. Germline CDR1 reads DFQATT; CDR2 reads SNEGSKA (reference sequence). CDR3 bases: TGCAGTGCTAGGGGGATCCAAGAGACCCAGTACTTC. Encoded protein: CSARGIQETQYF.

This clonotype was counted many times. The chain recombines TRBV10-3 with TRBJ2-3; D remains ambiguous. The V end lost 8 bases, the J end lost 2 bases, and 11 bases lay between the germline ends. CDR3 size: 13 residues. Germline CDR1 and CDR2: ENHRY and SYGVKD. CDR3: CAIAVYYTDTQYF. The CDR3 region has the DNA TGTGCCATCGCGGTTTATTACACAGATACGCAGTATTTT.

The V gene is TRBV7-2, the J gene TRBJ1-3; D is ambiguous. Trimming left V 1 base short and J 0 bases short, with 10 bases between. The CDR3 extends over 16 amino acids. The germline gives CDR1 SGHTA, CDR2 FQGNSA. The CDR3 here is CASSLDSASSGNTIYF. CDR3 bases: TGTGCCAGCAGCTTAGACAGTGCGAGCTCTGGAAACACCATATATTTT.

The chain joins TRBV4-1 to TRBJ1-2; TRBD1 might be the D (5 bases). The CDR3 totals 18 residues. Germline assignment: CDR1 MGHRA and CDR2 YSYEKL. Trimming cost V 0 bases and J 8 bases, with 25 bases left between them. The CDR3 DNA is TGCGCCAGCAGCCAAGATCGGGGCGCCGCAGGTCTTAAAACGGGCTACACCTTC. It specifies CASSQDRGAAGLKTGYTF.

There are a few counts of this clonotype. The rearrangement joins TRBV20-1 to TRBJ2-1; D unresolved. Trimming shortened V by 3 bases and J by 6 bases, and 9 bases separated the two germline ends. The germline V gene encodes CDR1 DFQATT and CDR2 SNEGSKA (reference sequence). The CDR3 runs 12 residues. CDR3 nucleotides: TGCAGTGCTAGTTCGGAGATCAATGAGCAGTTCTTC. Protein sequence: CSASSEINEQFF.

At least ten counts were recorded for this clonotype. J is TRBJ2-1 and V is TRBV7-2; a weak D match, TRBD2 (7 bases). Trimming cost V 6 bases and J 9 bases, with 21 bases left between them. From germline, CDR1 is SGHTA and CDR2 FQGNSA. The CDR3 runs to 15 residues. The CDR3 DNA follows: TGTGCCAGCAGAATAAGTGGGGGGGGCGTTGGTGAGCAGTTCTTC. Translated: CASRISGGGVGEQFF.

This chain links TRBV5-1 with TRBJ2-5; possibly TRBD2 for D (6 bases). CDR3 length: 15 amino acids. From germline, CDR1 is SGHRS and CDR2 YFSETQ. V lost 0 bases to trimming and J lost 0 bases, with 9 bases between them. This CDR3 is CASSLAPSDQETQYF. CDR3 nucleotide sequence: TGCGCCAGCAGCTTGGCGCCTAGCGACCAAGAGACCCAGTACTTC.

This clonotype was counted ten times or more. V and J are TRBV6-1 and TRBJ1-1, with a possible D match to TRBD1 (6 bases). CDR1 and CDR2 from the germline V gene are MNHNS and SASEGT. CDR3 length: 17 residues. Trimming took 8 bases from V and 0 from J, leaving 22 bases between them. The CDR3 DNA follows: TGTGCCAGCTCCCTCTCCCTCCTTCAGGGGATGAACACTGAAGCTTTCTTT. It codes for CASSLSLLQGMNTEAFF.

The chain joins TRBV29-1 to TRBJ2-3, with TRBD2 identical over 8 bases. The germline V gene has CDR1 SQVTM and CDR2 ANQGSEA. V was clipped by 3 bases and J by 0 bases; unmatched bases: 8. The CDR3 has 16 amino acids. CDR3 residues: CSVDLREASSTDTQYF. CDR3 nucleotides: TGCAGCGTTGACTTGCGGGAGGCCTCTAGCACAGATACGCAGTATTTT.

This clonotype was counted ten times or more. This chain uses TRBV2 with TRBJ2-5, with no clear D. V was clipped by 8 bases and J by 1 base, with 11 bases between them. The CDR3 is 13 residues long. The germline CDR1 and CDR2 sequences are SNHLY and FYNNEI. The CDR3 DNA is TGTGCCAGCGGCCCTAGAAGCCAAGAGACCCAGTACTTC. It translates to CASGPRSQETQYF.

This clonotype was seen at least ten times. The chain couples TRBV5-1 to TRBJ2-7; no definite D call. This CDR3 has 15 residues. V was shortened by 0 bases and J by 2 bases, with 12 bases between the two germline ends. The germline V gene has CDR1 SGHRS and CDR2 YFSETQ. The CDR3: CASSLASPAAYEQYF. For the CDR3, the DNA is TGCGCCAGCAGCTTGGCGTCTCCGGCGGCCTACGAGCAGTACTTC.